This is a list of T cell receptor beta chains from one sample in a study of T cells in Graves' hyperthyroidism and ophthalmopathy. TCRdb processed the multiplex PCR reads anew with MiXCR; each CDR3 protein has one entry. Of around 290,000 distinct CDR3 sequences listed, about 14% were seen once; the top ten hold more than 7.5%. The specimen sequenced was blood. The receptors stem from a woman aged 30 to 39 with Graves' hyperthyroidism that later progressed to Graves' ophthalmopathy. CDR3s include the opening cysteine and the closing phenylalanine or tryptophan. The D gene is left open where the match is weak. Expanded clones are given a class, and other clones once, few, many or no size at all.

J gene,V gene,D gene,clone size,CDR3 DNA,CDR3 protein
TRBJ2-4,TRBV7-8,TRBD2,many,TGTGCCAGCAGCTTAGGAACGGGAGGGGCCAAAAACATTCAGTACTTC,CASSLGTGGAKNIQYF
TRBJ2-1,TRBV29-1,.,many,TGCAGCGTGGGTGCCGGGGCGCTCTACAATGAGCAGTTCTTC,CSVGAGALYNEQFF
TRBJ1-1,TRBV9,.,.,TGTGCCAGCAGCGTAGCTGGGCGGGGGCCGAACACTGAAGCTTTCTTT,CASSVAGRGPNTEAFF
TRBJ1-3,TRBV11-2,.,many,TGTGCCAGCAGCTTAACAGGTTCGAGGTCTGGAAACACCATATATTTT,CASSLTGSRSGNTIYF
TRBJ1-1,TRBV28,.,.,TGTGCCAGCAGTCCTTACGGGACATGGAACACTGAAGCTTTCTTT,CASSPYGTWNTEAFF
TRBJ1-1,TRBV14,.,many,TGTGCCAGCGGCCTCTCGGCCACTGAAGCTTTCTTT,CASGLSATEAFF
TRBJ2-5,TRBV5-1,.,.,TGCGCCAACAGGGAGCGGAGCCTAACGTGGGAGACCCAGTACTTC,CANRERSLTWETQYF
TRBJ2-7,TRBV20-1,.,few,TGCAGTGCTGGGGGTTTGGGAGGAACTCATTACGAGCAGTACTTC,CSAGGLGGTHYEQYF
TRBJ1-2,TRBV19,TRBD1,.,TGTGCCAGTAGTATCTCGACAGGGGAGTATGGCTACACCTTC,CASSISTGEYGYTF
TRBJ2-7,TRBV28,TRBD1,many,TGTGCCAGCAGAGAGGGGGGGACAGGGTCCTTCGAGCAGTACTTC,CASREGGTGSFEQYF
TRBJ2-2,TRBV6-1,.,many,TGTGCCAGCAGCCGCCGGGGCAGCAACACCGGGGAGCTGTTTTTT,CASSRRGSNTGELFF
TRBJ2-7,TRBV5-4,.,.,TGTGTCAGCAGCTCGCGGACGGCGGGTGAGCAGTACTTC,CVSSSRTAGEQYF
TRBJ1-6,TRBV6-1,.,few,TGTGCCAGCAGCAGTAAACCCCGCAGTAATTCACCCCTCCACTTT,CASSSKPRSNSPLHF
TRBJ2-5,TRBV29-1,TRBD2,.,TGCAGCGTTGAAGGGGAGGGTAAAAGAGAGACCCAGTACTTC,CSVEGEGKRETQYF
TRBJ2-1,TRBV29-1,TRBD2,many,TGCAGCGTTGTCTTTGAGCTAGCGGCCTACAATGAGCAGTTCTTC,CSVVFELAAYNEQFF
TRBJ2-2,TRBV6-4,.,.,TGTGCCAGCAGGCCCGTCAAGGGGGCCGGGGAGCTGTTTTTT,CASRPVKGAGELFF
TRBJ1-1,TRBV3-1,.,many,TGTGCCAGCAGCCAAACACCTTCCTCACATAAAGAAGCTTTCTTT,CASSQTPSSHKEAFF
TRBJ2-2,TRBV11-2,TRBD2,many,TGTGCCAGCACAAAGAGGGGACTAGCGGGAGGGCCGAACACCGGGGAGCTGTTTTTT,CASTKRGLAGGPNTGELFF
TRBJ1-5,TRBV20-1,.,.,TGCAGTGCTAGAGATGAGGCAGCGCGGGCAGGGACATATAATCAGCCCCAGCATTTT,CSARDEAARAGTYNQPQHF
TRBJ2-7,TRBV4-2,.,.,TGTGCCAGCAGCCCTAACAACCGGGACAACAGTCAGCAGTACTTC,CASSPNNRDNSQQYF
TRBJ2-7,TRBV6-2/TRBV6-3,TRBD1,once,TGTGCCAGCAGTTGGACCGGGACAGCAAACTACGAGCAGTACTTC,CASSWTGTANYEQYF
TRBJ2-3,TRBV7-2,TRBD2,many,TGTGCCAGCAGCTTCGGACTAGCGGTAGGTACGCAGTATTTT,CASSFGLAVGTQYF
TRBJ2-3,TRBV28,TRBD1,many,TGTGCCAGCAGCCCCGACGGGACAGGTCTTCCAAATACGCAGTATTTT,CASSPDGTGLPNTQYF
TRBJ2-2,TRBV3-1,.,many,TGTGCCAGCAGCCAAGAACTAGGAGAGGGGAACACCGGGGAGCTGTTTTTT,CASSQELGEGNTGELFF
TRBJ2-2,TRBV19,.,.,TGTGCCAGTAGTATGGGGGACATTGCAAACACCGGGGAGCTGTTTTTT,CASSMGDIANTGELFF
TRBJ1-6,TRBV18,.,many,TGTGCCAGCTCACCACGGGACAACTCCTATAATTCACCCCTCCACTTT,CASSPRDNSYNSPLHF
TRBJ2-1,TRBV28,.,many,TGTGCCAGCACCACTAGCATGAATGAGCAGTTCTTC,CASTTSMNEQFF
TRBJ2-3,TRBV12-3/TRBV12-4,TRBD2,many,TGTGCCAGCAGTTTTAGGACTAGCGGCACAGATACGCAGTATTTT,CASSFRTSGTDTQYF
TRBJ1-1,TRBV6-5,TRBD1,few,TGTGCCGGCAGCTACAGGGGCCGGGGCACTGAAGCTTTCTTT,CAGSYRGRGTEAFF
TRBJ2-3,TRBV2,.,many,TGTGCCAGCAGTGACAGGGGGGGTGTCACAGATACGCAGTATTTT,CASSDRGGVTDTQYF
TRBJ2-1,TRBV12-3/TRBV12-4,.,many,TGTGCCAGTTTAGATCGGAGCTCCTACAATGAGCAGTTCTTC,CASLDRSSYNEQFF
TRBJ2-6,TRBV5-1,.,.,TGCGCCAGCAGGCCGACAGAGACTTTCTCTGGGGCCAACGTCCTGACTTTC,CASRPTETFSGANVLTF
TRBJ2-2,TRBV6-1,TRBD1,many,TGTGCCAGCAAGATTCGGCAAGGACAGGACACCGGGGAGCTGTTTTTT,CASKIRQGQDTGELFF
TRBJ1-4,TRBV27,TRBD1,many,TGTGCCAGCAGGTACGGACAGGGGGCTTCTGAAAAACTGTTTTTT,CASRYGQGASEKLFF
TRBJ2-4,TRBV30,.,.,TGTGCCTGGAGTTCGAGCCCCTCTAACATTCAGTACTTC,CAWSSSPSNIQYF
TRBJ2-1,TRBV4-3,.,few,TGCGCCAGCAGCCAAGGAACGGTCAGCTCCTACAATGAGCAGTTCTTC,CASSQGTVSSYNEQFF
TRBJ2-7,TRBV10-3,.,many,TGTGCCATCAGCGGGGATGGTCGCTACGAGCAGTACTTC,CAISGDGRYEQYF
TRBJ2-7,TRBV7-9,TRBD2,many,TGTGCCAGCAGCCCTAGCGGGAGGGCCTCCGAGCAGTACTTC,CASSPSGRASEQYF
TRBJ2-2,TRBV14,TRBD1,.,TGTGCCAGCAGCCAAGACGACTTACAGGGGTCTACCGGGGAGCTGTTTTTT,CASSQDDLQGSTGELFF
TRBJ2-7,TRBV3-1,.,many,TGTGCCAGCACCCAAGACTGGTCGGGAGAGCAGTACTTC,CASTQDWSGEQYF
TRBJ2-2,TRBV6-1,TRBD1,many,TGTGCCAGCAGTGAATTCGGGACAGGGGGAACCGGGGAGCTGTTTTTT,CASSEFGTGGTGELFF
TRBJ2-1,TRBV7-2,.,many,TGTGCCAGCAGCCCCCGGGACTTCTCCAACAATGAGCAGTTCTTC,CASSPRDFSNNEQFF
TRBJ2-1,TRBV5-1,TRBD2,many,TGCGCCAGCAACGATCCGGGACTAGCGGCCAATGAGCAGTTCTTC,CASNDPGLAANEQFF
TRBJ2-1,TRBV7-2,TRBD1,many,TGTGCCAGCAGTTTAAGACAGGGGCATGAGCAGTTCTTC,CASSLRQGHEQFF
TRBJ1-2,TRBV12-3/TRBV12-4,TRBD1,many,TGTGCCAGCAGTACAGGGGGGGTATGGGGTGGCTACACCTTC,CASSTGGVWGGYTF
TRBJ2-5,TRBV6-2/TRBV6-3,TRBD2,many,TGTGCCAGCACCCGGGGGCGGGGGGGCTCGGAGACCCAGTACTTC,CASTRGRGGSETQYF
TRBJ2-5,TRBV4-3,.,few,TGCGCCAGCAGCCAAGAAGTCGGAGAGACCCAGTACTTC,CASSQEVGETQYF
TRBJ2-7,TRBV18,TRBD2,.,TGTGCCAGCTCACCTAGACTAGCGGGGGCGGACTACGAGCAGTACTTC,CASSPRLAGADYEQYF
TRBJ1-2,TRBV28,.,.,TGTGCCAGCAGTTTAGGGGGCACTAACTATGGCTACACCTTC,CASSLGGTNYGYTF
TRBJ2-1,TRBV7-9,.,many,TGTGCCAGCAGCCCTCCCCCGCAGGGACCCAACAATGAGCAGTTCTTC,CASSPPPQGPNNEQFF
TRBJ2-7,TRBV7-9,TRBD2,many,TGTGCCAGCAGCTTAGAAGCCCTAGCGGGAGAGGGCGAGCAGTACTTC,CASSLEALAGEGEQYF
TRBJ1-1,TRBV28,.,many,TGTGCCAGCTCTCGGAGGATCCAAGCTTTCTTT,CASSRRIQAFF
TRBJ2-1,TRBV7-2,.,many,TGTGCCAGCAGCGATACCAGGACCACCTCAAATGAGCAGTTCTTC,CASSDTRTTSNEQFF
TRBJ2-5,TRBV18,.,many,TGTGCCAGCTCACCAGAGAGAGGGGAGACCCAGTACTTC,CASSPERGETQYF